These T cell receptor beta chains were read from a single sample in a study of cytomegalovirus exposure and HLA in healthy donors. Method: immunoSEQ multiplex PCR; TCRdb's copy keeps in-frame clones and lacks some. The sample holds about 60,000 clones, about 95% seen once. The sample comprised PBMCs. Every receptor here comes from a woman between 18 and 29 years old in good health and CMV-seronegative. The CDR3 runs from the conserved cysteine through the conserved F or W. Each record gives: clone size, J gene, V gene, CDR3 protein. Size is stated for part of the rows, as once, few or many counts, or as a class when the clone is expanded.

>-|TRBJ2-5|TRBV9
CASSPILAGGWETQYF
>-|TRBJ2-7|TRBV11-2
CASSPRRPGNYEQYF
>-|TRBJ2-1|TRBV10-3
CAIRASGGVDEQFF
>-|TRBJ2-4|TRBV28
CASRAGAENIQYF
>-|TRBJ1-2|TRBV19
CATVARAANYGYTF
>-|TRBJ2-2|TRBV11-2
CASSARDRTNTGELFF
>-|TRBJ2-1|TRBV6-6
CASSTQAGGRIWFF
>-|TRBJ2-5|TRBV7-6
CGSSQKRGQETQYF
>-|TRBJ2-2|TRBV28
CASSVAGANTGELFF
>-|TRBJ1-5|TRBV2
CASSGTGGNQPQHF
>-|TRBJ2-7|TRBV9
CASSVAQGATYEQYF
>few|TRBJ2-3|TRBV6-4
CASSDSTGAADTQYF
>-|TRBJ2-7|TRBV21-1
CASSTRGGNVYEQYF
>-|TRBJ2-2|TRBV4-3
CASARGPRGVTGELFF
>-|TRBJ2-1|TRBV4-3
CASSQPGLVVNEQFF
>-|TRBJ2-7|TRBV9
CASSRSHSGGTYEQYF
>-|TRBJ2-3|TRBV19
CASSPDRGTDTQYF
>few|TRBJ2-5|TRBV2
CASSEGGLAGVRETQYF
>-|TRBJ2-4|TRBV7-9
CASSLGRGGAPKNIQYF
>-|TRBJ1-2|TRBV5-1
CASGEGGSGYTF
>once|TRBJ2-7|TRBV7-2
CASSLGGAGGAYEQYF
>-|TRBJ1-4|TRBV27
CASTIREGEKLFF
>-|TRBJ1-1|TRBV28
CASSRHENTEAFF
>-|TRBJ1-1|TRBV7-9
CASSLLGTYREAFF